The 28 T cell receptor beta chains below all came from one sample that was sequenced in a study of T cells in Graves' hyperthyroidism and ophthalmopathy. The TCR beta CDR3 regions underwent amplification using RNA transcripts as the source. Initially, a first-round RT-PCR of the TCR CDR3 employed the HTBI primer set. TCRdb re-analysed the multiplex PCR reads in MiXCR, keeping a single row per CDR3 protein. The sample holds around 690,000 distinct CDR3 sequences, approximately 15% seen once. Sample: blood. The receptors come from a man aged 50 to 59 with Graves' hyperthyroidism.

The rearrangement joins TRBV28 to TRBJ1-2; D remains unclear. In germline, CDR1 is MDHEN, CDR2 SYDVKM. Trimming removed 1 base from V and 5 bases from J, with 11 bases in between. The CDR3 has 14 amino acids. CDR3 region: CASSLLTTFYGYTF. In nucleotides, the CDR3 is TGTGCCAGCAGTTTATTAACAACCTTTTATGGCTACACCTTC.

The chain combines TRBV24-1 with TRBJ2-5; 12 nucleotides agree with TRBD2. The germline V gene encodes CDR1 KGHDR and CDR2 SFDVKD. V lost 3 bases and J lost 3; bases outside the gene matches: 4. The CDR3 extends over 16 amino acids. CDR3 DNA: TGTGCCACCAGTGATGTCAGACTAGCGGGAGAAGAGACCCAGTACTTC. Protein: CATSDVRLAGEETQYF.

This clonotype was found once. In DNA, the CDR3 is TGCGCCAGCAGATCCGGGACGGAGGTCCCCGGGGAGCTGTTTTTT. It specifies CASRSGTEVPGELFF. This rearrangement joins TRBV5-1 to TRBJ2-2; the D gene could be TRBD1 or TRBD2 (5 bases each). CDR1 is SGHRS, CDR2 YFSETQ, per germline. CDR3 length equals 15 residues. V lost 5 bases and J lost 6, with 17 bases in between. Based on the CDR3 plus reference TRBV5-1 and TRBJ2-2, the full variable domain is KAGVTQTPRYLIKTRGQQVTLSCSPISGHRSVSWYQQTPGQGLQFLFEYFSETQRNKGNFPGRFSGRQFSNSRSEMNVSTLELGDSALYLCASRSGTEVPGELFFGEGSRLTVL.

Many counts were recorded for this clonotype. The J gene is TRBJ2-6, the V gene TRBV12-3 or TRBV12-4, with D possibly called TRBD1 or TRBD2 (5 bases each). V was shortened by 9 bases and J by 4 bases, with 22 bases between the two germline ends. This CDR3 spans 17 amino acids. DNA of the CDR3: TGTGCCAGTGCTGGTAGTTGGGGGTTAGCCGGGGCCAACGTCCTGACTTTC. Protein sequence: CASAGSWGLAGANVLTF.

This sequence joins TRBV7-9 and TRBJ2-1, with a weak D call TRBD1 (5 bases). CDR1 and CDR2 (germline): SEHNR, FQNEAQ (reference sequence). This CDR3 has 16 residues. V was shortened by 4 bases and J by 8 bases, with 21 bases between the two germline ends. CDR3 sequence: CASSWGQGMDGDEQFF. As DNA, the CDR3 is TGTGCCAGCAGCTGGGGCCAGGGAATGGACGGCGATGAGCAGTTCTTC.

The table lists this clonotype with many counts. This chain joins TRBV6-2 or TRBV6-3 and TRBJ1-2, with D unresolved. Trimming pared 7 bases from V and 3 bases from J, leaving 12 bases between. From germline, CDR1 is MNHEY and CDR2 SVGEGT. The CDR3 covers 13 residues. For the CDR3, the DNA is TGTGCCAGCACCCATGACAATTACTATGGCTACACCTTC. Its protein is CASTHDNYYGYTF.

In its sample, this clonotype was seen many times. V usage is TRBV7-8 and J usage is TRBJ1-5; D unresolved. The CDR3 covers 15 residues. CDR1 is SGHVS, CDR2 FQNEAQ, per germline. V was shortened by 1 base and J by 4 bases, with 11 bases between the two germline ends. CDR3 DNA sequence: TGTGCCAGCAGCTTAGACCCAGGCGGTAATCAGCCCCAGCATTTT. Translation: CASSLDPGGNQPQHF.

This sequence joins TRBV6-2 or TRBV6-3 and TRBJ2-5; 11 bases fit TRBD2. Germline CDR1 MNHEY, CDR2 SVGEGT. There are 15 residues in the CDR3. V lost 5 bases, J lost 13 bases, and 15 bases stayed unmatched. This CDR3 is CASSPGLAGGYVTYF. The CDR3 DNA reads TGTGCCAGCAGTCCTGGATTAGCGGGAGGGTACGTGACGTACTTC.

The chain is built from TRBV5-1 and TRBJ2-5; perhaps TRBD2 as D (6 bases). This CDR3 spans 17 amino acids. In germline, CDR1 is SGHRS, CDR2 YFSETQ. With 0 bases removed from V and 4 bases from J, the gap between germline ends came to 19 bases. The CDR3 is CASSLVGGGGVGETQYF. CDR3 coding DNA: TGCGCCAGCAGCTTGGTCGGGGGAGGAGGTGTAGGAGAGACCCAGTACTTC. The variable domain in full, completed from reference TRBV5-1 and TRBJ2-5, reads KAGVTQTPRYLIKTRGQQVTLSCSPISGHRSVSWYQQTPGQGLQFLFEYFSETQRNKGNFPGRFSGRQFSNSRSEMNVSTLELGDSALYLCASSLVGGGGVGETQYFGPGTRLLVL.

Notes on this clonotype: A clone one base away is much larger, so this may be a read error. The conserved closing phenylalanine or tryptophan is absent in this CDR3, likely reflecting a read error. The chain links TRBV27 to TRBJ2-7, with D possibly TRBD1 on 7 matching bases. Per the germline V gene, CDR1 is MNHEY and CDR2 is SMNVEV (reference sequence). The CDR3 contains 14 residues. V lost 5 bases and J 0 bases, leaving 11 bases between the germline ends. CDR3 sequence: CASSQGGTSYEQYL. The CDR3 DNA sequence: TGTGCCAGCAGTCAGGGGGGAACCTCCTACGAGCAGTACTTA.

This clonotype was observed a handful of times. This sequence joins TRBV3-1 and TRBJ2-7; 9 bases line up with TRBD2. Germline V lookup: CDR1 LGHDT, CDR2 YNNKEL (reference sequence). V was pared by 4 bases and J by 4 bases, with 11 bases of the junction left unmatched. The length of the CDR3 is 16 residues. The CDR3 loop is CASSPRYAGGPYEQYF. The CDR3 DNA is TGTGCCAGCAGCCCCCGGTATGCGGGAGGGCCGTACGAGCAGTACTTC.

This CDR3 reads CASSSLTLAGGSPNTGELFF. CDR3 coding DNA: TGTGCCAGCAGTTCTCTCACACTAGCGGGAGGGTCGCCGAACACCGGGGAGCTGTTTTTT. V is TRBV6-4 and J is TRBJ2-2, with TRBD2 matching 13 bases. V lost 5 bases, J lost 0 bases, and 12 bases stayed unmatched. Germline CDR1 reads MRHNA; CDR2 reads SNTAGT. The CDR3 spans 20 residues.

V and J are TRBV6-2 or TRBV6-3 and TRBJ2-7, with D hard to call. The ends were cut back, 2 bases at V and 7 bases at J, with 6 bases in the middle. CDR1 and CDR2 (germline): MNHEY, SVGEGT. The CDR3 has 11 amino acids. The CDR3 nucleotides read TGTGCCAGCAGTTACAGGAAGGAGCAGTACTTC. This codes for CASSYRKEQYF.

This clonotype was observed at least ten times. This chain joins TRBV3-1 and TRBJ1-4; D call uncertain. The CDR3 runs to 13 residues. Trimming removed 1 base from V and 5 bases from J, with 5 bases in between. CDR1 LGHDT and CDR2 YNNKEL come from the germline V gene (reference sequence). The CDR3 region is CASSQGGNEKLFF. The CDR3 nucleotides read TGTGCCAGCAGCCAAGGTGGGAATGAAAAACTGTTTTTT.

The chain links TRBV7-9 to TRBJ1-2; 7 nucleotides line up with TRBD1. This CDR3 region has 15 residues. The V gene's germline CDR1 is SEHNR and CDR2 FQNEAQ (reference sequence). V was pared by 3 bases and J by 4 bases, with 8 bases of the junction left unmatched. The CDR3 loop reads CASSFVPGGVYGYTF. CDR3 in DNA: TGTGCCAGCAGCTTTGTCCCAGGGGGAGTCTATGGCTACACCTTC.

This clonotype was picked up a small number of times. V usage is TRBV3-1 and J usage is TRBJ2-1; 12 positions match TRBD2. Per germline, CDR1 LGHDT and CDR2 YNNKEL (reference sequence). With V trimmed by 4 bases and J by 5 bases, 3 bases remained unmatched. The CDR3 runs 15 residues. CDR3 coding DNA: TGTGCCAGCAGCCCCCGGACTAGCGGGGACAATGAGCAGTTCTTC. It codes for CASSPRTSGDNEQFF.

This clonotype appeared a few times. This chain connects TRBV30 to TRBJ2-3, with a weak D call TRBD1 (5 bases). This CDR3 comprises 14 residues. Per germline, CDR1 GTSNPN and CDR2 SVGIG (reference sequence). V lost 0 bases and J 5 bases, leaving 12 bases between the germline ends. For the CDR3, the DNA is TGTGCCTGGAGTGTCAGGGTTACGGGAGATACGCAGTATTTT. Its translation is CAWSVRVTGDTQYF.

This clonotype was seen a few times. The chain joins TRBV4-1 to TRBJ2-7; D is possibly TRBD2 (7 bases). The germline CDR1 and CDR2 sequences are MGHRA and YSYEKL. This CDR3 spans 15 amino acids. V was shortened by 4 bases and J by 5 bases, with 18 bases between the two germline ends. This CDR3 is CASSPSRGAGDEQYF. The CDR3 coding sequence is TGCGCCAGCAGCCCGAGCCGGGGGGCAGGGGACGAGCAGTACTTC.

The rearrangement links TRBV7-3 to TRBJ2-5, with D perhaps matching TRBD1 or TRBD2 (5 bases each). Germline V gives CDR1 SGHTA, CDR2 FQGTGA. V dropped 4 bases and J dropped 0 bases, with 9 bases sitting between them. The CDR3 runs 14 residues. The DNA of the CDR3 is TGTGCCAGCAGCTGGGACGGACACCAAGAGACCCAGTACTTC. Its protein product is CASSWDGHQETQYF.

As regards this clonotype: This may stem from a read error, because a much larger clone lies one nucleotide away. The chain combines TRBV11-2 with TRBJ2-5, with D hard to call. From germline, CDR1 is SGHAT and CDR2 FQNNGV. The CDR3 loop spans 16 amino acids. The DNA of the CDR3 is TGTGCCAGCAGCTTATTCTCTGGCGGAGTACCTGAGACCCAGCACTTC. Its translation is CASSLFSGGVPETQHF.

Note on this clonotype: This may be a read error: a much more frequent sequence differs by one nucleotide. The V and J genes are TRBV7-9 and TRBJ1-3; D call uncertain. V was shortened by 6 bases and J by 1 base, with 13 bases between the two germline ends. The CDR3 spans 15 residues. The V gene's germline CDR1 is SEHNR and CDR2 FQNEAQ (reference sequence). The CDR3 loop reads CASRHHGPSGNTIYF. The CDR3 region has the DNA TGTGCCAGCAGACACCATGGTCCATCTGGAAACACCATATATTTT.

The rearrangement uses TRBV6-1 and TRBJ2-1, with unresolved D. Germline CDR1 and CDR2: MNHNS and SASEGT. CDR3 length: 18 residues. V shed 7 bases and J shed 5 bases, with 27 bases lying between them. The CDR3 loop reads CASTEVVSTTDYNNEQFF. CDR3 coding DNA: TGTGCCAGCACCGAAGTAGTCTCGACAACCGATTATAACAATGAGCAGTTCTTC.

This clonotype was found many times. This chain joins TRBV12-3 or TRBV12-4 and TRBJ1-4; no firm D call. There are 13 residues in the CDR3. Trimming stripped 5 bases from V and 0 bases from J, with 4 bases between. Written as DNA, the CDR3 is TGTGCCAGCAGTGGTACAACTAATGAAAAACTGTTTTTT. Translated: CASSGTTNEKLFF.

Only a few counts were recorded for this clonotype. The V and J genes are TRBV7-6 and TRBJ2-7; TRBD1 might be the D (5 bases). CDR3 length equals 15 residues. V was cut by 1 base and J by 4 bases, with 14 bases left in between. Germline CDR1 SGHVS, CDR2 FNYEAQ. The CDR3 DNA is TGTGCCAGCAGCTTAGGGCAGGGTATGGTGTACGAGCAGTACTTC. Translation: CASSLGQGMVYEQYF.

CDR3 in DNA: TGTGCCAGCAGCCTGGGGGGACACTCAAAGCGCAATCAGCCCCAGCATTTT. This translates into CASSLGGHSKRNQPQHF. V gene TRBV3-1 combines with J gene TRBJ1-5, with D tentatively TRBD1 (6 bases). CDR1 is LGHDT and CDR2 is YNNKEL in the germline V gene (reference sequence). V shed 4 bases and J shed 2 bases, with 18 bases lying between them. The CDR3 length is 17 residues.

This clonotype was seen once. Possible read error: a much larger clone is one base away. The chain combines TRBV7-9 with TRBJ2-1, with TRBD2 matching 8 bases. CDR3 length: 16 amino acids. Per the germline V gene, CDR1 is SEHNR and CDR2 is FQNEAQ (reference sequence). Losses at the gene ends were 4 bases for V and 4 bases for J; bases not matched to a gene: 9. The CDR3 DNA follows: TGTGCCAGCAGCTCCCATGCCGTAGCGGGATACAATGAGCAGTTCTTC. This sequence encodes CASSSHAVAGYNEQFF.

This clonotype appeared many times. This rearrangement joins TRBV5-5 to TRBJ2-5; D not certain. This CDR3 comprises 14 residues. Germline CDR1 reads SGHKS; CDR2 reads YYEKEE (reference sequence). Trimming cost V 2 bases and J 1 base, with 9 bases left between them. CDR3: CASSFRLVQETQYF. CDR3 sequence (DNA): TGTGCCAGCAGCTTTAGGTTGGTCCAAGAGACCCAGTACTTC.

CDR3 bases: TGTGCCATCAGTGAGTCTTACAGTTTGGATGGGAAGTCCTCTGGAAACACCATATATTTT. Amino acid sequence: CAISESYSLDGKSSGNTIYF. This chain joins TRBV10-3 and TRBJ1-3; D remains ambiguous. V gave up 0 bases and J gave up 0 bases, with 21 bases separating them. This CDR3 is 20 amino acids long. Germline V gene data show CDR1 as ENHRY and CDR2 as SYGVKD.